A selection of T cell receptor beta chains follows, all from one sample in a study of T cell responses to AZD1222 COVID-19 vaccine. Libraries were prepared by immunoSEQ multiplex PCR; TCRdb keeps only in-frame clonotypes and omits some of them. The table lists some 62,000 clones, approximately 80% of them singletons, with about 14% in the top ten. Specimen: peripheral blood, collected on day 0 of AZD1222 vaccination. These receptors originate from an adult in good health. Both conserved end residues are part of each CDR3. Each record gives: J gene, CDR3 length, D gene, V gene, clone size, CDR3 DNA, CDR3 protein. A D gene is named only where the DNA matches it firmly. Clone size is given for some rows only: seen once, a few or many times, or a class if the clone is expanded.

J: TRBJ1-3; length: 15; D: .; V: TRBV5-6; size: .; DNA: TGTGCCAGCAGCTTGTTTAGGGGCTCTGGAAACACCATATATTTT; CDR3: CASSLFRGSGNTIYF
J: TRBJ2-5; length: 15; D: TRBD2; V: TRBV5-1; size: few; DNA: TGCGCCAGCAGCTTGAGAGCGGGGGTCTCGGAGACCCAGTACTTC; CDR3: CASSLRAGVSETQYF
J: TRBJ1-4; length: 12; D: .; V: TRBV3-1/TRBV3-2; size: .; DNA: TGTGCCAGCAGCCAGGGTGGGGAAAAACTGTTTTTT; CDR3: CASSQGGEKLFF
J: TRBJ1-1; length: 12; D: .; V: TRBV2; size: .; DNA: TGTGCCAGCACCAGACAGAACACTGAAGCTTTCTTT; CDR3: CASTRQNTEAFF
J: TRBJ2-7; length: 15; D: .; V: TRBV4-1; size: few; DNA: TGCGCCAGCAGCCAAGGAACGGGGTCGGGCTACGAGCAGTACTTC; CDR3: CASSQGTGSGYEQYF
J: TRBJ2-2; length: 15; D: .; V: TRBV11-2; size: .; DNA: TGTGCCAGCTGCTTCCCGGGACTGAACACCGGGGAGCTGTTTTTT; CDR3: CASCFPGLNTGELFF
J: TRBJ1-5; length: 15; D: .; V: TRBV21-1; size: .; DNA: TGTGCCAGCAGCAAGGACAGGAAATTGAATCAGCCCCAGCATTTT; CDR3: CASSKDRKLNQPQHF
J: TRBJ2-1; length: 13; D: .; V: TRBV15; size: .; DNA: TGTGCCACCAGACAACCCACGGGGAATGAGCAGTTCTTC; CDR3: CATRQPTGNEQFF
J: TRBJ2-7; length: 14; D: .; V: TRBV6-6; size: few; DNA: TGTGCCAGCAGTTATTTTAATGTGGGGTCCGAGCAGTACTTC; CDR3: CASSYFNVGSEQYF
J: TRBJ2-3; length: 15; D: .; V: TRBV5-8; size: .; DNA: TGTGCCAGCAGCTCCAAGGACAGCAGCACAGATACGCAGTATTTT; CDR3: CASSSKDSSTDTQYF
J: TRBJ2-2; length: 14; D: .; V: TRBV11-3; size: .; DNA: TGTGCCAGCAGCTTAAATACCAACACCGGGGAGCTGTTTTTT; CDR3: CASSLNTNTGELFF
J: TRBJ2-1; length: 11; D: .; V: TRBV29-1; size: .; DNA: TGCAGCGTTCTCGCAAACAATGAGCAGTTCTTC; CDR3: CSVLANNEQFF
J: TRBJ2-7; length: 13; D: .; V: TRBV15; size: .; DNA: TGTGCCACCAGCAGATCGTCGTCCTACGAGCAGTACTTC; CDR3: CATSRSSSYEQYF
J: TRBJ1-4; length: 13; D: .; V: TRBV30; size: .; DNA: TGTGCCTGGACGAGGACGGACAATGAAAAACTGTTTTTT; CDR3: CAWTRTDNEKLFF
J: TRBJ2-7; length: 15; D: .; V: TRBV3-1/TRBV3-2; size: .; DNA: TGTGCCAGCAGCCAAGAATGGACAGAGACCTACGAGCAGTACTTC; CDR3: CASSQEWTETYEQYF
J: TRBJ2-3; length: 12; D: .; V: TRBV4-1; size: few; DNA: TGCGCCAGCAGCCAGGGGGGTTTGGAGCAGTATTTT; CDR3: CASSQGGLEQYF
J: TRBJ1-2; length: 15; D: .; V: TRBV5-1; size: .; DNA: TGCGCCAGCAGGGGTCGGACTGAATCTAACTATGGCTACACCTTC; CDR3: CASRGRTESNYGYTF
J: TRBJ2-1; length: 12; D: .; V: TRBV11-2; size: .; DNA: TGTGCCAGCAGCGCCGGGACGAATGAGCAGTTCTTC; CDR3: CASSAGTNEQFF
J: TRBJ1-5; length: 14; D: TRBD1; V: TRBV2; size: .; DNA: TGTGCCAGCAGTGGCACAGGGGGCAATCAGCCCCAGCATTTT; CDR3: CASSGTGGNQPQHF
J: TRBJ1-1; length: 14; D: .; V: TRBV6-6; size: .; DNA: TGTGCCAGCAGCCATAGGACAGATGGCACTGAAGCTTTCTTT; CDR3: CASSHRTDGTEAFF
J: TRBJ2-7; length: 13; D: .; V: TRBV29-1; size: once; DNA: TGCAGCGTTGAAGAGAGGAAAAGCTACGAGCAGTACTTC; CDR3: CSVEERKSYEQYF
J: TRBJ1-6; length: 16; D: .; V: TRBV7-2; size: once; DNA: TGTGCCAGCAGCTTAGGGGGCAGGGGCTATAATTCACCCCTCCACTTT; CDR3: CASSLGGRGYNSPLHF
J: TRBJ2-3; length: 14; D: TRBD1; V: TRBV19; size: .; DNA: TGTGCCAGTAGTCGGGGACAGGGAACAGATACGCAGTATTTT; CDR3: CASSRGQGTDTQYF
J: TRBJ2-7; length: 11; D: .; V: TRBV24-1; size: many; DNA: TGTGCCACCGGGGACGGGTACGAGCAGTACTTC; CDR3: CATGDGYEQYF
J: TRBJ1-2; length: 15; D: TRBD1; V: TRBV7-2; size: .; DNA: TGTGCCAGCAGCTTATCCGGGACAGGTCTCTATGGCTACACCTTC; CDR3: CASSLSGTGLYGYTF
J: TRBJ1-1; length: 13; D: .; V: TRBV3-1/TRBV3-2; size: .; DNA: TGTGCCAGCAGCCAAGGGGGGGTCCCTGAAGCTTTCTTT; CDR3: CASSQGGVPEAFF
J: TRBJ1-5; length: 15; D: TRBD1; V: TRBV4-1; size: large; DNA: TGCGCCAGCAGCCAGGAAGACAGGGACAATCAGCCCCAGCATTTT; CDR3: CASSQEDRDNQPQHF
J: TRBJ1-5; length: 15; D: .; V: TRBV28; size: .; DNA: TGTGCCAGCACCCCCCTGGGGTCCAGCAATCAGCCCCAGCATTTT; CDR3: CASTPLGSSNQPQHF
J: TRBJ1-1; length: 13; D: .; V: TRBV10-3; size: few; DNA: TGTGCCTCCACAGGGACTCCTGAGGTTGTTGATTTCTTT; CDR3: CASTGTPEVVDFF
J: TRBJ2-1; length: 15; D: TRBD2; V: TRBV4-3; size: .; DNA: TGCGCCAGCAGCCAGGCGGGGGACGTGAGAAATGAGCAGTTCTTC; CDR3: CASSQAGDVRNEQFF
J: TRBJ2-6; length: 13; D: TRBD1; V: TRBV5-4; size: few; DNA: TGTGCCAGCAGCTCCGGGACAGACAACGTCCTGACTTTC; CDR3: CASSSGTDNVLTF
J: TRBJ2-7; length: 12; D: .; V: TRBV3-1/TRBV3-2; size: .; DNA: TGTGCCAGCAGCCAAGTATTCAACGAGCAGTACTTC; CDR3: CASSQVFNEQYF
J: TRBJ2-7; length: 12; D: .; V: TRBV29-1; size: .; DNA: TGCAGCGTTGGGATAGGGCGGTACGAGCAGTACTTC; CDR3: CSVGIGRYEQYF
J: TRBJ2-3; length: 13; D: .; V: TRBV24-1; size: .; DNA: TGTGCCACCAGTGATCGCTCACTAGGCGCGCAGTATTTT; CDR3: CATSDRSLGAQYF
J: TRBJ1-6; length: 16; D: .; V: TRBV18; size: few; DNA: TGTGCCAGCTCCTCTGGGCAGGGGAGTTCCGATTCACCCCTCCACTTT; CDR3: CASSSGQGSSDSPLHF
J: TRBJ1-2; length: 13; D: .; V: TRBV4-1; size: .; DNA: TGCGCCAGCAGCATACAGCGAAACTATGGCTACACCTTC; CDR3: CASSIQRNYGYTF
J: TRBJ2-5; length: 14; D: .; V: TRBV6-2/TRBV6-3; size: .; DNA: TGTGCCAGCAGTTACTCTTGGGGGACAGAGACCCAGTACTTC; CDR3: CASSYSWGTETQYF
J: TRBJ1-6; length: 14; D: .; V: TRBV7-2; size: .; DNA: TGTGCCAGCAGCCCCGGGCAGACTAATTCACCCCTCCACTTT; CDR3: CASSPGQTNSPLHF
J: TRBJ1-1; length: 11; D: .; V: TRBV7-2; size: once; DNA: TGTGCCAGCAGCCAACAAATTGAAGCTTTCTTT; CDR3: CASSQQIEAFF
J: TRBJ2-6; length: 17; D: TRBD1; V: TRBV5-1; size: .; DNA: TGCGCCAGCAGCAGGACAGGGGATGGGAGAGGGGCCAACGTCCTGACTTTC; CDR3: CASSRTGDGRGANVLTF
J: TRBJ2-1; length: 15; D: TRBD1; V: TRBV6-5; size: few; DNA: TGTGCCAGCAGTTACTCGGGACAGGGGGCTAGTGAGCAGTTCTTC; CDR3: CASSYSGQGASEQFF
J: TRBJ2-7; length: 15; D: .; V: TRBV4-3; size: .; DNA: TGCGCCAGCAGCCAAGATCTGGACAGTTCCTACGAGCAGTACTTC; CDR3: CASSQDLDSSYEQYF
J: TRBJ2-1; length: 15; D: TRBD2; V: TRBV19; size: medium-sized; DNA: TGTGCCAGTAGTGGAGACGGGGGGGCATTCAATGAGCAGTTCTTC; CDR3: CASSGDGGAFNEQFF
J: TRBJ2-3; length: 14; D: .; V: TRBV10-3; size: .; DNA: TGTGCCATCAGGCTACCCGGGACGGCAGATACGCAGTATTTT; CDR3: CAIRLPGTADTQYF